One sample yielded the 24 T cell receptor beta chains listed below, sequenced in a study of blood T cell repertoires in COVID-19 (dated by TCRdb to the early 2020s). The receptor library was made with the immunoSEQ multiplex PCR assay. This is the immuneACCESS table as TCRdb keeps it, with only in-frame sequences that have V and J called. A part of the clones is gone; compared with another copy, unresolved V genes explain less than half, and the rest is unexplained. This sample comprises under 45,000 clones, approximately 79% of them detected only once. The ten largest clonotypes hold 35% to 50% of the sample. Sequencing was done on a sample of peripheral blood. Every receptor here comes from a human donor in a cohort sampled during active COVID-19.

This chain joins TRBV21-1 and TRBJ2-1; TRBD1 is the table's D call and was not checked against the DNA. TRBV21-1 is shown as a pseudogene. There are 17 residues in the CDR3. The CDR3 sequence: CASSKAGVRGLWYEQFF. As DNA, the CDR3 is TGTGCCAGCAGCAAAGCCGGGGTAAGGGGGCTCTGGTATGAGCAGTTCTTC.

The gene calls are TRBV7-2 and TRBJ1-5; the match to TRBD1 covers 9 bases. The germline gives CDR1 SGHTA, CDR2 FQGNSA. This CDR3 is 15 amino acids long. Germline trimming cut 5 bases from V and 3 bases from J; bases unmatched to any gene: 5. Here the CDR3 reads CASSPGQGNNQPQHF. The CDR3 nucleotides are TGTGCCAGCAGCCCGGGACAGGGTAACAATCAGCCCCAGCATTTT.

V is TRBV2 and J is TRBJ2-7; D remains ambiguous. CDR3 size: 11 residues. Trimming shortened V by 1 base and J by 6 bases, and 4 bases separated the two germline ends. Germline CDR1 SNHLY, CDR2 FYNNEI. CDR3 in amino acids: CASSEGREQYV. The CDR3 nucleotides read TGTGCCAGCAGTGAAGGTCGCGAGCAGTACGTC.

The chain links TRBV7-9 to TRBJ1-3, with 8 bases that match TRBD1. Germline values: CDR1 SEHNR, CDR2 FQNEAQ (reference sequence). Germline trimming cut 5 bases from V and 0 bases from J; bases unmatched to any gene: 9. The CDR3 is 17 amino acids. The DNA for the CDR3 is TGTGCCAGCAGCCCATCGGGACAGGCAACCTCTGGAAACACCATATATTTT. It translates to CASSPSGQATSGNTIYF.

The table lists this clone with a few counts. The chain carries TRBV5-5 and TRBJ1-2, with D unresolved. This CDR3 spans 13 amino acids. CDR1 and CDR2 (germline): SGHKS, YYEKEE (reference sequence). V gave up 1 base and J gave up 3 bases, with 7 bases separating them. In DNA form, the CDR3 reads TGTGCCAGCAGCTTGAGACATGACTATGGCTACACCTTC. Residues: CASSLRHDYGYTF. The full variable domain, rest sourced from reference TRBV5-5 and TRBJ1-2, is DAGVTQSPTHLIKTRGQQVTLRCSPISGHKSVSWYQQVLGQGPQFIFQYYEKEERGRGNFPDRFSARQFPNYSSELNVNALLLGDSALYLCASSLRHDYGYTFGSGTRLTVV.

The V gene is TRBV4-3, the J gene TRBJ1-1, with 7 positions matching TRBD1. The CDR3 totals 16 residues. V trimming: 0 bases; J trimming: 4 bases; junction bases outside the gene matches: 8. Per germline, CDR1 LGHNA and CDR2 YSLEER. CDR3 amino acids: CASSQDPTGVSTEAFF. CDR3 sequence (DNA): TGCGCCAGCAGCCAAGATCCCACAGGGGTGAGCACTGAAGCTTTCTTT.

The chain joins TRBV7-2 to TRBJ1-5; the D gene is possibly TRBD1 (5 bases). V dropped 2 bases and J dropped 7 bases, with 9 bases sitting between them. Germline lookup yields CDR1 SGHTA and CDR2 FQGNSA. The CDR3 runs to 13 residues. The CDR3 spells CASSLQGTQPQHF. The CDR3 region has the DNA TGTGCCAGCAGCTTACAGGGAACCCAGCCCCAGCATTTT.

The chain employs TRBV3-1 (or the pseudogene TRBV3-2) and TRBJ2-7; 9 positions match TRBD2. V dropped 4 bases and J dropped 7; count of bases not matched to a gene: 8. This CDR3 region has 14 residues. The germline gives CDR1 LGHDT, CDR2 YNNKEL (reference sequence). The CDR3 nucleotides are TGTGCCAGCAGCCCTGCGGCGGGGGGGCATGAGCAGTACTTC. Translation: CASSPAAGGHEQYF.

The chain links TRBV7-2 to TRBJ2-2, with D unresolved. Germline V CDR1 and CDR2: SGHTA, FQGNSA. Deletions cut 5 bases from V and 5 bases from J, with 9 bases between. The CDR3 is 13 residues long. The CDR3 nucleotides read TGTGCCAGCAGCATTAGCCTGACCGGGGAGCTGTTTTTT. Amino acids: CASSISLTGELFF.

V usage is TRBV7-9 and J usage is TRBJ2-1, with a weak D call TRBD1 (5 bases). CDR1 and CDR2 (germline): SEHNR, FQNEAQ (reference sequence). There are 13 residues in the CDR3. V lost 5 bases to trimming and J lost 4 bases, with 9 bases between them. CDR3: CASSITGYNEQFF. DNA of the CDR3: TGTGCCAGCAGCATCACAGGTTACAATGAGCAGTTCTTC.

This chain joins TRBV30 and TRBJ2-2; 7 bases are shared with TRBD1. The germline CDR1 and CDR2 sequences are GTSNPN and SVGIG (reference sequence). This CDR3 spans 19 amino acids. The V and J ends lost 2 bases and 1 base, in that order; junction bases with no gene match: 16. CDR3 residues: CAWSSYVIRDSENTGELFF. For the CDR3, the DNA is TGTGCCTGGAGTAGCTATGTTATCCGGGACAGCGAGAACACCGGGGAGCTGTTTTTT.

V and J are TRBV9 and TRBJ1-2; 11 bases agree with TRBD1. V lost 4 bases to trimming and J lost 7 bases; unmatched junction nucleotides: 6. The CDR3 runs to 14 residues. The germline CDR1 and CDR2 sequences are SGDLS and YYNGEE. The CDR3 is CASSSRTGGFGYTF. CDR3 nucleotides: TGTGCCAGCAGCTCCAGGACAGGGGGCTTTGGCTACACCTTC.

The V and J genes are TRBV5-1 and TRBJ1-6; D gene unclear. Germline V gene sequence: CDR1 SGHRS, CDR2 YFSETQ. V lost 6 bases and J 7 bases, leaving 11 bases between the germline ends. This CDR3 has 13 amino acids. The CDR3 DNA follows: TGCGCCAGCAAGGTGGGAGGGAATTCACCCCTCCACTTT. This encodes CASKVGGNSPLHF.

This clone has just one count. This chain joins TRBV13 and TRBJ1-2; D ambiguous. Germline lookup yields CDR1 PRHDT and CDR2 FYEKMQ (reference sequence). The CDR3 has 17 residues. V was shortened by 2 bases and J by 0 bases, with 16 bases between the two germline ends. The CDR3: CASSLSMQEDTNYGYTF. CDR3 in DNA: TGTGCCAGCAGCTTATCTATGCAGGAAGATACTAACTATGGCTACACCTTC.

The chain uses TRBV2 and TRBJ2-2; 10 bases are a match to TRBD2. Per the germline V gene, CDR1 is SNHLY and CDR2 is FYNNEI. The CDR3 covers 15 residues. Trimming took 8 bases from V and 2 from J; bases not matched to a gene: 5. CDR3 nucleotide sequence: TGTGCCAGCCGAGGGACTAGCGCCAACACCGGGGAGCTGTTTTTT. It specifies CASRGTSANTGELFF.

The chain uses TRBV30 and TRBJ1-3, with D hard to call. This CDR3 region has 13 residues. Germline V gene lookup returns CDR1 GTSNPN and CDR2 SVGIG (reference sequence). V gave up 8 bases and J gave up 0 bases, with 11 bases separating them. This CDR3 is CALDTNSGNTIYF. The CDR3 nucleotides read TGTGCCCTTGACACCAACTCTGGAAACACCATATATTTT.

The chain has TRBV6-2 or TRBV6-3 and TRBJ2-1; D is possibly TRBD2 (6 bases). The CDR3 covers 17 residues. The germline CDR1 and CDR2 sequences are MNHEY and SVGEGT. V dropped 2 bases and J dropped 7 bases, with 21 bases sitting between them. CDR3 coding DNA: TGTGCCAGCAGTTACACACGGGAGTCTTCTTGGGGGAATGAGCAGTTCTTC. This sequence encodes CASSYTRESSWGNEQFF.

The chain links TRBV9 to TRBJ1-1, with 8 bases that match TRBD1. Germline-derived CDR1 and CDR2 are SGDLS and YYNGEE. Unmatched junction bases numbered 9, after V lost 4 bases and J lost 4 bases. The CDR3 loop spans 15 amino acids. The CDR3 here is CASSPHGQGATEAFF. The CDR3 nucleotides are TGTGCCAGCAGCCCCCACGGACAGGGCGCCACTGAAGCTTTCTTT.

J is TRBJ2-3 and V is TRBV18, with TRBD2 matching over 9 bases. Per the germline V gene, CDR1 is KGHSH and CDR2 is LQKENI. The CDR3 length is 15 residues. V was pared by 2 bases and J by 5 bases, with 5 bases of the junction left unmatched. Here the CDR3 DNA reads TGTGCCAGCTCACCAAACGGCGGGGGGGGAGATACGCAGTATTTT. This gives the protein CASSPNGGGGDTQYF.

The table lists this clone with a few counts. The chain has TRBV5-1 and TRBJ2-7; 9 nucleotides match TRBD2. V gave up 0 bases and J gave up 2 bases; unmatched junction bases: 0. CDR1 and CDR2 from the germline V gene are SGHRS and YFSETQ. This CDR3 region has 14 residues. The DNA of the CDR3 is TGCGCCAGCAGCTTGGCTAGCGGGACCTACGAGCAGTACTTC. Its translation: CASSLASGTYEQYF.

This clone is a singleton in its sample. The rearrangement joins TRBV29-1 to TRBJ1-2; D unresolved. The CDR3 is 13 residues long. V lost 1 base, J lost 8 bases, and 14 bases lay in between. Germline CDR1 is SQVTM and CDR2 is ANQGSEA. The CDR3 here is CSVEAVSPGGYTF. The CDR3 DNA reads TGCAGCGTTGAAGCGGTATCCCCGGGAGGCTACACCTTC.

The chain links TRBV9 to TRBJ1-1, with a possible D match to TRBD1 (5 bases). CDR1 is SGDLS, CDR2 YYNGEE, per germline. The CDR3 totals 16 residues. The germline V and J ends were trimmed by 4 bases and 0 bases, with 16 bases remaining between them. This CDR3 reads CASSSRGGTLNTEAFF. CDR3 bases: TGTGCCAGCAGCTCCCGGGGAGGGACCCTGAACACTGAAGCTTTCTTT.

This clone has ten or more counts. The rearrangement joins TRBV5-1 to TRBJ2-5; 9 bases are a match to TRBD1. CDR1 SGHRS and CDR2 YFSETQ come from the germline V gene. The CDR3 is made up of 14 amino acids. V lost 1 base and J lost 3; bases outside the gene matches: 1. The CDR3 reads CASSLTGGKETQYF. As DNA, the CDR3 is TGCGCCAGCAGCTTGACAGGGGGCAAAGAGACCCAGTACTTC.

This clone was seen only once. V and J are TRBV12-5 and TRBJ2-7, with D possibly being TRBD1 (5 bases). Trimming removed 1 base at V and 2 bases at J, with 18 bases between. The germline CDR1 and CDR2 sequences are LGHNT and FRNRAP. CDR3 length: 17 residues. CDR3 sequence: CASGLAADRNIAYEQYF. The CDR3 DNA follows: TGTGCTAGTGGTTTGGCGGCTGACAGAAATATAGCCTACGAGCAGTACTTC.